The clone carrying this TCR beta chain was detected a few times. As handled by the study authors: Reference gene primer amplification gave nucleated cell count estimates. The method was immunoSEQ multiplex PCR; TCRdb's version includes in-frame clones alone and lacks a portion of them. That table supplies the V and J calls and clone size; D and trimming were determined from the DNA. Among more than 200,000 clones listed, roughly 80% were seen once. The data stem from a study of blood T cell repertoires in COVID-19. As for the study in general: Samples of COVID-19 (acute and convalescent) were obtained from the United States, Italy and Spain. In each case, the material was cDNA or gDNA derived from T cells, B-cell-depleted T cells, or PBMCs.

Trimming cost V 0 bases and J 7 bases, with 10 bases left between them. Germline V gene sequence: CDR1 SGHDN, CDR2 FVKESK. The CDR3 has 14 amino acids. The chain carries TRBV14 and TRBJ1-5; maybe TRBD1 (5 bases). The sample consisted of peripheral blood. This receptor was obtained from a man older than 75 with acute or convalescent COVID-19. The chain's CDR3 is CASSQDNRGQPQHF. The CDR3 nucleotides read TGTGCCAGCAGCCAAGATAATCGGGGGCAGCCCCAGCATTTT.